Listed below are T cell receptor beta chains from one sample, sequenced in a study of blood T cell repertoires in COVID-19. Only in-frame clones appear in the TCRdb table, and some are missing; sequencing was by immunoSEQ multiplex PCR. Among about 270,000 clones, roughly 85% were seen once, and the ten largest hold under 3.5%. The sample was peripheral blood. The receptors here all came from a young woman with acute or convalescent COVID-19. Both conserved end residues are part of each CDR3. The D gene is left open where the match is weak. Clone sizes are given selectively: once, few, many, or a class where the clone is expanded.

TRBD1,.,TRBJ1-5,TRBV18,CASAPGQGNNQPQHF,TGTGCCAGCGCCCCGGGACAGGGTAACAATCAGCCCCAGCATTTT
.,many,TRBJ1-2,TRBV4-3,CASSHKMGLGSGYTF,TGCGCCAGCAGCCACAAGATGGGGCTCGGGTCAGGCTACACCTTC
.,.,TRBJ2-1,TRBV5-1,CASSLRGSYNEQFF,TGCGCCAGCAGCTTGCGGGGTTCCTACAATGAGCAGTTCTTC
TRBD1,.,TRBJ2-1,TRBV3-1/TRBV3-2,CASSHGTGGNEQFF,TGTGCCAGCAGCCACGGGACAGGAGGCAATGAGCAGTTCTTC
.,.,TRBJ2-7,TRBV6-2/TRBV6-3,CASSYQGSYEQYF,TGTGCCAGCAGTTACCAGGGTTCCTACGAGCAGTACTTC
TRBD2,.,TRBJ2-1,TRBV19,CASGAIGTSGRAVEFF,TGTGCCAGTGGTGCCATCGGGACTAGCGGGAGGGCCGTAGAGTTCTTC
.,.,TRBJ2-5,TRBV4-3,CASSQDMGLKETQYF,TGCGCCAGCAGCCAAGATATGGGACTCAAAGAGACCCAGTACTTC
.,many,TRBJ1-5,TRBV28,CASSLSAGMGQPQHF,TGTGCCAGCAGTTTATCCGCAGGGATGGGTCAGCCCCAGCATTTT
.,.,TRBJ2-1,TRBV10-1,CASSADNEQFF,TGCGCCAGCAGTGCTGACAATGAGCAGTTCTTC
.,.,TRBJ1-2,TRBV6-5,CASRGLGPSGYTF,TGTGCCAGCAGGGGGTTAGGACCTAGCGGCTACACCTTC
TRBD2,medium-sized,TRBJ2-1,TRBV27,CASRGPSGSFYEQFF,TGTGCCAGCAGGGGCCCTAGCGGGAGTTTCTATGAGCAGTTCTTC
TRBD1,.,TRBJ2-2,TRBV5-4,CASSADRGWTGELFF,TGTGCCAGCAGCGCCGACAGGGGGTGGACCGGGGAGCTGTTTTTT
TRBD1,.,TRBJ1-1,TRBV28,CASTGQGNTEAFF,TGTGCCAGCACAGGACAGGGGAACACTGAAGCTTTCTTT
TRBD2,.,TRBJ2-5,TRBV7-9,CASSQGTSGGQETQYF,TGTGCCAGCAGCCAAGGGACTAGCGGGGGGCAAGAGACCCAGTACTTC
TRBD2,.,TRBJ2-2,TRBV4-3,CASSQDYPSGMGPGELFF,TGCGCCAGCAGCCAAGATTACCCTAGCGGGATGGGTCCCGGGGAGCTGTTTTTT
.,.,TRBJ2-7,TRBV27,CASSLLQGQNEQYF,TGTGCCAGCAGTTTATTGCAGGGCCAGAACGAGCAGTACTTC